This T cell receptor beta chain came from a study of blood T cells in healthy people across ages. Primed by a sample-barcoded 5' primer and a J-beta primer mix, a second PCR proceeded for about 6 to 11 cycles. Every single cDNA molecule received a tag from a template-switch adaptor with 12 random nucleotides. TCRdb used MiXCR to reprocess the 5' RACE reads, holding one entry per CDR3 protein. The profile covers more than 500,000 distinct CDR3 sequences, with 25% to 35% appearing a single time and approximately 3.6% taken by the ten largest. CDR3 length: 16 amino acids. Germline values: CDR1 GTSNPN, CDR2 SVGIG (reference sequence). The study, taken as a whole, reports: Possibly, changes in expanded clonotypes were confounded because donor CMV status was unknown.

This clonotype was observed a handful of times. Its antigen is undetermined. In addition, the sample was reused for a study of T cells of mothers and their children.

Material for sequencing was blood. The V call is TRBV30, the J call TRBJ2-1, with D possibly TRBD2 on 6 matching bases. The last part of the DNA fits TRBJ2-7 better; the J call may be wrong. The sequence came from a boy aged 2 to 9 in good health. The CDR3 here is CAWSVLGREEPSEQYF. CDR3 nucleotide sequence: TGTGCCTGGAGTGTATTAGGAAGGGAGGAGCCGAGCGAGCAGTACTTC.